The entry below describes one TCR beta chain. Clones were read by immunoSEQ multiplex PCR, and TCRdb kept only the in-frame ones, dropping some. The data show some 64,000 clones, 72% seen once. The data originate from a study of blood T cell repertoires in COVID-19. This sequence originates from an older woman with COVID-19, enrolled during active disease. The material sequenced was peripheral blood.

The CDR3 sequence is CASSLAGLEETQYF. DNA of the CDR3: TGTGCCAGCAGCTTGGCTGGACTGGAAGAGACCCAGTACTTC. The chain uses TRBV5-4 and TRBJ2-5; the D gene is possibly TRBD2 (5 bases). V was clipped by 0 bases and J by 3 bases, with 9 bases between them. The germline V gene has CDR1 SGHNT and CDR2 YYREEE (reference sequence). This CDR3 is built from 14 residues.